These T cell receptor beta chains were read from a single sample in a study of cytomegalovirus exposure and HLA in healthy donors. TCRdb's table, derived via immunoSEQ multiplex PCR, lists solely in-frame clones and lacks some. This sample carries around 150,000 clones, roughly four fifths of them seen once, and the ten largest clones take roughly 8.2%. The sample taken for sequencing was PBMCs. Source of these receptors: a woman aged 50 to 60 in good health and CMV-seropositive. The CDR3 runs from the conserved cysteine through the conserved F or W. The D gene is left open where the match is weak. Some rows have no size entry. The others give once, few or many, or a class for an expanded clone.

d_call j_call clone_size v_call cdr3_aa cdr3_nt
- TRBJ2-1 - TRBV27 CASREGREQFF TGTGCCAGCAGGGAGGGCAGGGAGCAGTTCTTC
TRBD2 TRBJ2-7 - TRBV6-1 CASSLAGSSYEQYF TGTGCCAGCAGCCTAGCGGGGAGCTCCTACGAGCAGTACTTC
TRBD2 TRBJ2-7 - TRBV5-4 CASSTAMTSSGPEQYF TGTGCCAGCAGCACCGCTATGACTAGCTCGGGACCCGAGCAGTACTTC
TRBD1 TRBJ1-4 - TRBV5-1 CASSSAGTGDEKLFF TGCGCCAGCAGCTCCGCCGGGACAGGGGATGAAAAACTGTTTTTT
TRBD1 TRBJ2-1 - TRBV19 CASSIIRQGASYEQFF TGTGCCAGTAGTATCATCCGACAGGGGGCTTCCTATGAGCAGTTCTTC
- TRBJ2-5 few TRBV7-9 CASSSKETQYF TGTGCCAGCAGCTCTAAAGAGACCCAGTACTTC
TRBD2 TRBJ2-5 few TRBV2 CASIRSGGGQETQYF TGTGCCAGCATCAGGTCTGGGGGGGGTCAAGAGACCCAGTACTTC
TRBD1 TRBJ1-2 once TRBV19 CASRSGRDRIGYTF TGTGCCAGTAGAAGCGGCCGGGACAGGATCGGCTACACCTTC
- TRBJ2-1 - TRBV18 CASSPSLGVLYNEQFF TGTGCCAGCTCACCCAGCCTAGGAGTTTTATACAATGAGCAGTTCTTC
TRBD1 TRBJ2-2 - TRBV11-3 CASSPGGPNTGELFF TGTGCCAGCAGCCCAGGGGGCCCTAACACCGGGGAGCTGTTTTTT
TRBD1 TRBJ2-7 - TRBV11-2 CASSLDPGQMGYEQYF TGTGCCAGCAGCTTAGATCCGGGACAGATGGGCTACGAGCAGTACTTC
- TRBJ2-7 - TRBV19 CASSRQGGEQYF TGTGCCAGTAGCCGACAGGGAGGCGAGCAGTACTTC
TRBD1 TRBJ1-3 - TRBV7-3 CASSQQGAASGNTIYF TGTGCCAGCAGCCAACAGGGGGCAGCCTCTGGAAACACCATATATTTT
- TRBJ2-1 - TRBV7-3 CASSLTGQRWANEQFF TGTGCCAGCAGCTTAACGGGGCAGCGTTGGGCCAATGAGCAGTTCTTC
TRBD2 TRBJ2-7 - TRBV5-1 CASSLDLAGDEQYF TGCGCCAGCAGCTTGGACCTAGCGGGAGACGAGCAGTACTTC
- TRBJ2-1 - TRBV7-8 CASSFAGRYNEQFF TGTGCCAGCAGCTTCGCGGGGCGTTACAATGAGCAGTTCTTC
TRBD2 TRBJ2-1 - TRBV10-3 CAISETGGPPGEQFF TGTGCCATCAGTGAAACGGGAGGGCCCCCAGGGGAGCAGTTCTTC
TRBD1 TRBJ2-6 - TRBV7-6 CASSPSQGVSGANVLTF TGTGCCAGCAGCCCCTCACAGGGGGTCTCTGGGGCCAACGTCCTGACTTTC
- TRBJ2-7 - TRBV6-1 CASSAQTGMAYEQYF TGTGCCAGCAGTGCACAAACAGGGATGGCCTACGAGCAGTACTTC
- TRBJ1-6 - TRBV11-3 CASSFRLDSPLHF TGTGCCAGCAGCTTCAGGTTGGATTCACCCCTCCACTTT
- TRBJ1-1 - TRBV4-1 CASSQDEFRRGTEAFF TGCGCCAGCAGCCAAGATGAATTTAGGAGGGGCACTGAAGCTTTCTTT
TRBD1 TRBJ2-3 - TRBV4-1 CASSRQGEIWTDTQYF TGCGCCAGCAGCCGCCAGGGGGAAATTTGGACAGATACGCAGTATTTT
TRBD2 TRBJ2-1 few TRBV5-1 CASSLAPGTRDEQFF TGCGCCAGCAGCTTGGCCCCCGGGACTAGGGATGAGCAGTTCTTC
- TRBJ1-6 once TRBV2 CASSGLQGRGSPLHF TGTGCCAGCAGCGGATTACAGGGACGGGGATCACCCCTCCACTTT
- TRBJ1-6 - TRBV10-3 CATAAQFGSGSYNSPLHF TGTGCCACCGCCGCACAATTCGGGAGCGGCTCCTATAATTCACCCCTCCACTTT
TRBD2 TRBJ2-7 once TRBV27 CASSVLAAYEQYF TGTGCCAGCAGTGTACTAGCGGCCTACGAGCAGTACTTC
TRBD1 TRBJ2-7 - TRBV7-9 CASSLAGWTGAYEQYF TGTGCCAGCAGCTTGGCCGGGTGGACAGGGGCGTACGAGCAGTACTTC
- TRBJ2-5 - TRBV13 CASSLAQFQETQYF TGTGCCAGCAGCTTAGCACAGTTCCAAGAGACCCAGTACTTC
- TRBJ1-1 - TRBV4-3 CASSHPDRPYTEAFF TGCGCCAGCAGCCACCCAGACAGACCTTACACTGAAGCTTTCTTT
TRBD2 TRBJ2-1 - TRBV7-3 CASSSSGRDEQFF TGTGCCAGCAGCTCCAGCGGGAGGGACGAGCAGTTCTTC